This TCR beta chain came from a study of shared clonotypes between healthy human individuals (dated by TCRdb to about 2020). In terms of the full investigation: The cohort comprised a couple of women and three men aged 18 to 49 years. Each donor's leukapheresis produced roughly between roughly 0.85 and 9 billion PBMCs. The study deeply sequenced blood TCR repertoires of five healthy adults to estimate repertoire size and the extent of clonotype sharing between individuals. Different laboratories and diverse techniques were used to prepare libraries and sequence TCR repertoires, to increase sequencing depth and limit assay-specific biases. Per donor, three plates each were used for CD4 naive and CD4 memory, two for CD8 naive, and one for CD8 memory.

This clone was detected once. Its cognate antigen has yet to be identified. The input lacks base qualities; no much larger clone sits a single base away. CD8 naive samples consisted of CD45RO-negative cells that were positively selected for CCR7, yielding a CD45RA+CCR7+ population without TemRA cells. Healthy HIV-negative adults with no recently reported acute infections or vaccinations were included as donors. All donors were Caucasian adults living in Nashville, Tennessee, USA. Blood was obtained by leukapheresis, after which PBMCs were separated by Ficoll-Histopaque density gradient centrifugation and cryopreserved in liquid nitrogen vapor phase. Purity and quantity of every magnetically sorted T cell population were checked by analytical flow cytometry. From each sorted fraction, genomic DNA was isolated and quantified by UV absorbance on a Nanodrop 2000c. What the authors observed across the whole study: Pairwise subsampling led to the expectation that sequencing depth would affect the degree of clonotype sharing among donors. Across several donors, roughly 5% of naive CD4, roughly 3.4% of naive CD8, about 2.3% of memory CD4, and roughly 0.4% of memory CD8 clonotypes were shared. Even with the large sequencing depth, rarefaction of the sorted-subset datasets indicated that sequencing was incomplete. Naive subsets generally had larger estimated clonotype richness than memory subsets did. Sampling was restricted to blood, and TCR repertoires in tissues likely differ from the TCR repertoires found in blood. Because the study included a small number of donors, the genetic and exposure-history diversity represented was limited. Compared with non-shared clonotypes, clonotypes shared by all four sorted-subset donors had higher generation probabilities.

V loses 5 bases, J loses 1 base, and the germline ends lie 22 bases apart. The CDR1 and CDR2 encoded by the germline V gene (reference sequence) are LNHNV and YYDKDF. The CDR3 runs 18 amino acids, cysteine and phenylalanine included. CDR3 DNA is the only sequence kept; it has 54 bases, read in frame from the first base. TCR CDR3 regions were amplified from genomic DNA by multiplex PCR using the deep immunoSEQ assay. Extracted genomic DNA from each cell subset was spread evenly across all wells of several immunoSEQ 96-well plates, with each plate serving as a replicate. For sorted subsets, each replicate PCR was loaded with roughly 200 ng genomic DNA, equivalent to some 31,000 T cell genomes. Purified libraries were quantified with a Qubit 3.0 fluorometer, sized on a Bioanalyzer 2100, and re-quantified with the KAPA Library Quantification kit. A separate single-read 150-cycle Illumina NextSeq 550 flow cell was used to sequence each immunoSEQ 96-well plate. The paper's processing steps were these. Because only junctional sequences without quality scores were contained in the immunoSEQ output, filtering matching that applied to full-length reads could not be performed. Sequences were annotated with PyIR, a Python wrapper for IgBLAST v1.9, using IMGT germline references to assign V/J genes and CDR3. Reads were removed for weak V/J assignments (E-value above 1e-6), missing CDR3, stop codons, out-of-frame junctions, or ambiguous translated residues. V3J clonotypes were defined as sequences sharing an identical inferred V gene, J gene, and CDR3 amino acid sequence. To compute the percentage overlap between repertoires, the number of shared unique clonotypes was divided by the size of the smaller repertoire. Richness of each repertoire was evaluated using RTK rarefaction, the Chao1 estimator, and Recon v2.1 estimates of unobserved clonotypes. OLGA was used to compute generation probabilities for all TCRbeta clonotypes that the gDNA method yielded from a handful of donors. TCRdb carries this immuneACCESS record with in-frame sequences only. Its versions omit some clonotypes, under half of them owing to an unresolved V gene in the studies checked, with the rest unexplained. That table supplies the V and J calls and clone size; D and trimming were determined from the DNA. Here the sample has about 800,000 clones; approximately 97% occur a single time. The leading ten clones occupy approximately 0.2% of the sample.

The clonotype comes from a man aged 25-45 years in good health. This chain joins TRBV15 to TRBJ2-3; there is no confident call for the D gene. The sample consisted of naive CD8+ T cells sorted from blood. Read against the paper, the sample's cell subset or site label means: CD45RA+CCR7+. The CDR3 in this case is CATSGRPDSPGRTDTQYF. DNA sequence: TGTGCCACCAGCGGACGCCCGGATAGCCCGGGTCGCACAGATACGCAGTATTTT.